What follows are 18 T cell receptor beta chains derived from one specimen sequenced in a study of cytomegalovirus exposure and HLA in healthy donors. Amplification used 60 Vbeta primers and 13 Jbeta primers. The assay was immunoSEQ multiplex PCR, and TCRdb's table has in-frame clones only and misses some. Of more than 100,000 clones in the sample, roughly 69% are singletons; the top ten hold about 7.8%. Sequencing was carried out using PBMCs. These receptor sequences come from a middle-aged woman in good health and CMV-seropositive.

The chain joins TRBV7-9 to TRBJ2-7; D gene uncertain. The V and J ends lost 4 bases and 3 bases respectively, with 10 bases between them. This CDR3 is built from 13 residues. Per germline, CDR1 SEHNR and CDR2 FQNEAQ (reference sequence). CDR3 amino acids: CASSSPHYYEQYF. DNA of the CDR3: TGTGCCAGCAGCTCCCCCCACTACTACGAGCAGTACTTC.

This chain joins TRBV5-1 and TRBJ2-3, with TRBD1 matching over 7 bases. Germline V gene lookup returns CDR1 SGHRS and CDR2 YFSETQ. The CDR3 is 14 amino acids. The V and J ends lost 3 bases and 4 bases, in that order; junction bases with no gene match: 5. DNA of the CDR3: TGCGCCAGCAGCTACCGACAGGGTGCAGATACGCAGTATTTT. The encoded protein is CASSYRQGADTQYF.

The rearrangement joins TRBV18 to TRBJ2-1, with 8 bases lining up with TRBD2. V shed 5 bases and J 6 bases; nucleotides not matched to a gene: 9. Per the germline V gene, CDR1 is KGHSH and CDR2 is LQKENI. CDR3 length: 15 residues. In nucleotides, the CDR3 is TGTGCCAGCTCATCTACCGGGACTAGTGGCAATGAGCAGTTCTTC. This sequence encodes CASSSTGTSGNEQFF.

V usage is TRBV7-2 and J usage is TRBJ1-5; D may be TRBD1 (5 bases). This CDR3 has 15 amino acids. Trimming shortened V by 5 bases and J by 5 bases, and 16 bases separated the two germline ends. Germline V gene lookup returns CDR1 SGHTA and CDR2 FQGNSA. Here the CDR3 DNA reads TGTGCCAGCAGCCAAACAGGCGCGGTCGATCAGCCCCAGCATTTT. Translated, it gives CASSQTGAVDQPQHF.

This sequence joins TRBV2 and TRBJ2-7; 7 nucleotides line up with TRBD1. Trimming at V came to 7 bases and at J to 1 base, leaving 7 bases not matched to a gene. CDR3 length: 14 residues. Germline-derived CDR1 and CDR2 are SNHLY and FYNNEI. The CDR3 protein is CASKGGLRSYEQYF. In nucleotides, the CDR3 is TGTGCCAGCAAAGGGGGCCTTAGATCCTACGAGCAGTACTTC.

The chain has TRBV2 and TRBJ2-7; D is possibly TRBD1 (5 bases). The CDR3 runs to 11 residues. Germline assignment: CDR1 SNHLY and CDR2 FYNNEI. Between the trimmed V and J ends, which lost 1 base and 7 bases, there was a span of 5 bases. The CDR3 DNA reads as TGTGCCAGCAGTGAAGAGGGGGAGCAGTACTTC. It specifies CASSEEGEQYF.

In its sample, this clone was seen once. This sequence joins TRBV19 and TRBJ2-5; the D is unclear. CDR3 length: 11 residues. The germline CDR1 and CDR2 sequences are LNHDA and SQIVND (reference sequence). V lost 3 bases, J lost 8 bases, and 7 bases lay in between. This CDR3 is CASSIYSTQYF. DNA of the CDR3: TGTGCCAGTAGTATTTACTCAACCCAGTACTTC. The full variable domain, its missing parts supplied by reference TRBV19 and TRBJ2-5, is DGGITQSPKYLFRKEGQNVTLSCEQNLNHDAMYWYRQDPGQGLRLIYYSQIVNDFQKGDIAEGYSVSREKKESFPLTVTSAQKNPTAFYLCASSIYSTQYFGPGTRLLVL.

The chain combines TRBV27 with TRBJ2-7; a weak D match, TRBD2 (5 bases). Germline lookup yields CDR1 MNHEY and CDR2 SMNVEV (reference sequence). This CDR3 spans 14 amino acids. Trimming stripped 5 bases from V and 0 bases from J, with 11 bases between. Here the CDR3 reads CASSISDSSYEQYF. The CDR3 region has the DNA TGTGCCAGCAGTATCTCGGACTCCTCCTACGAGCAGTACTTC.

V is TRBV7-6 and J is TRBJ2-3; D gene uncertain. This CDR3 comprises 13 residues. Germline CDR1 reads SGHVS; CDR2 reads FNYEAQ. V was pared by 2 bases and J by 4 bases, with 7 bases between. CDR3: CASSLSPPDTQYF. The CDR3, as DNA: TGTGCCAGCAGCTTAAGCCCCCCAGATACGCAGTATTTT. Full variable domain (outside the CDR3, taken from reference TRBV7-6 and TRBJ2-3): GAGVSQSPRYKVTKRGQDVALRCDPISGHVSLYWYRQALGQGPEFLTYFNYEAQQDKSGLPNDRFSAERPEGSISTLTIQRTEQRDSAMYRCASSLSPPDTQYFGPGTRLTVL.

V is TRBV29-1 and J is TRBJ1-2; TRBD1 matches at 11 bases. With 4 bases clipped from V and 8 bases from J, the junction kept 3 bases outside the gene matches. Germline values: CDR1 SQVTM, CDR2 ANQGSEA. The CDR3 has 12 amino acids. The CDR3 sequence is CSVGDRGTGYTF. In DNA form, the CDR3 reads TGCAGCGTTGGGGACAGGGGGACCGGCTACACCTTC.

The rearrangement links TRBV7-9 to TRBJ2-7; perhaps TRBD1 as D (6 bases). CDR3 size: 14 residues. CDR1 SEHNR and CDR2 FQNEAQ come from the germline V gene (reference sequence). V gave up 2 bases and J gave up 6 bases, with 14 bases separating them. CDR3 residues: CASSLLGQASEQYF. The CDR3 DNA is TGTGCCAGCAGCTTATTGGGACAAGCTAGCGAGCAGTACTTC.

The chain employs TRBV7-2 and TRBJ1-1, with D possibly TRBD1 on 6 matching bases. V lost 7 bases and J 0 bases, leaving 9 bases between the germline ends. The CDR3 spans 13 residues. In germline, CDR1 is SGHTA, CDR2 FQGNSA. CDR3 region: CASNGQMNTEAFF. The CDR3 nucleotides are TGTGCCAGCAACGGACAGATGAACACTGAAGCTTTCTTT.

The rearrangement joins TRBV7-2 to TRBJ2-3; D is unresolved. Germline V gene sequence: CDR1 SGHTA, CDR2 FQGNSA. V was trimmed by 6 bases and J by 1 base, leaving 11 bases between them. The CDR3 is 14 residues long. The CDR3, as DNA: TGTGCCAGCAGTTCCTCGCCGGGCACAGATACGCAGTATTTT. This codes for CASSSSPGTDTQYF. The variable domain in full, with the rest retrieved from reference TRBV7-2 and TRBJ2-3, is GAGVSQSPSNKVTEKGKDVELRCDPISGHTALYWYRQSLGQGLEFLIYFQGNSAPDKSGLPSDRFSAERTGGSVSTLTIQRTQQEDSAVYLCASSSSPGTDTQYFGPGTRLTVL.

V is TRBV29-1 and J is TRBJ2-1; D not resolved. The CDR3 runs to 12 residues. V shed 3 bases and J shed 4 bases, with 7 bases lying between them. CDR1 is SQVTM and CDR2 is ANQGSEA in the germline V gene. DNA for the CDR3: TGCAGCGTTGACCGCAGATACAATGAGCAGTTCTTC. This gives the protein CSVDRRYNEQFF.

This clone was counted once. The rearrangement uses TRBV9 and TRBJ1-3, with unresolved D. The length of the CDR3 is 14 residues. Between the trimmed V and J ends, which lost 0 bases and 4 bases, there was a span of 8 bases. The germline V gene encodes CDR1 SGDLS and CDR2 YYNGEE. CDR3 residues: CASSVETYGNTIYF. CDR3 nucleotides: TGTGCCAGCAGCGTAGAGACTTACGGAAACACCATATATTTT.

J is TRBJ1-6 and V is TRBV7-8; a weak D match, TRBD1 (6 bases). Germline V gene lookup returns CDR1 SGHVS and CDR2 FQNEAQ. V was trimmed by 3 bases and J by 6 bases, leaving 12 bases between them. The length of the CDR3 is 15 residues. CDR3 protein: CASSLMTGPNSPLHF. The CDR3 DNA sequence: TGTGCCAGCAGCTTGATGACAGGACCTAATTCACCCCTCCACTTT.

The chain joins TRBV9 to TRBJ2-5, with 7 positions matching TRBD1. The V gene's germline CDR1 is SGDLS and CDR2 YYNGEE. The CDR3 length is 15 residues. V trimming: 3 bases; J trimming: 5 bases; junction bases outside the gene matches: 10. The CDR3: CASSARQGLGETQYF. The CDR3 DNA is TGTGCCAGCAGCGCCCGACAGGGATTGGGGGAGACCCAGTACTTC.

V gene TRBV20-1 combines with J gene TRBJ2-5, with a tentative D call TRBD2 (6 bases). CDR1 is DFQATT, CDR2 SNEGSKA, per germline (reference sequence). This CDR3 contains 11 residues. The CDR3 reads CGTGSEETQYF. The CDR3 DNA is TGCGGAACCGGGAGTGAAGAGACCCAGTACTTC.